This entry lists 26 T cell receptor beta chains sequenced from one sample in a study of shared clonotypes between healthy human individuals. Clones were sequenced by immunoSEQ multiplex PCR, and TCRdb holds only the in-frame ones, with some missing. The sample shows over a million clones, roughly 97% of them seen only once. Material: naive CD4+ T cells sorted from blood. Described subset: CD45RA+ positively selected. These receptors all come from a man aged 25-40 years in good health.

The J gene is TRBJ2-7, the V gene TRBV27; D is possibly TRBD2 (6 bases). Per germline, CDR1 MNHEY and CDR2 SMNVEV (reference sequence). The germline V and J ends were trimmed by 5 bases and 0 bases, with 11 bases remaining between them. CDR3 length: 14 residues. CDR3 residues: CASSGDSHSYEQYF. CDR3 DNA: TGTGCCAGCAGTGGGGACTCTCACTCCTACGAGCAGTACTTC.

The chain has TRBV28 and TRBJ1-5; the D is unclear. The CDR3 is made up of 14 amino acids. Trimming left V 4 bases short and J 5 bases short, with 12 bases between. Germline loops: CDR1 MDHEN, CDR2 SYDVKM. As DNA, the CDR3 is TGTGCCAGCAGTTCAGAGGGTCCCGATCAGCCCCAGCATTTT. Translating it yields CASSSEGPDQPQHF.

In its sample, this clone was seen once. The chain carries TRBV7-2 and TRBJ2-7, with 8 positions matching TRBD1. Germline loops: CDR1 SGHTA, CDR2 FQGNSA. The CDR3 consists of 13 residues. With 5 bases clipped from V and 3 bases from J, the junction kept 3 bases outside the gene matches. In nucleotides, the CDR3 is TGTGCCAGCAGCAAGACAGGGGTCTACGAGCAGTACTTC. Encoded protein: CASSKTGVYEQYF.

The gene calls are TRBV7-7 and TRBJ2-2; D is ambiguous. Germline CDR1 reads SSHAT; CDR2 reads FNYEAQ (reference sequence). The length of the CDR3 is 16 residues. V lost 6 bases and J lost 3, with 17 bases in between. CDR3 loop: CASSIGGVSDTGELFF. DNA for the CDR3: TGTGCCAGCAGTATCGGTGGTGTTTCGGACACCGGGGAGCTGTTTTTT.

Only one count was recorded for this clone. The J gene is TRBJ1-1, the V gene TRBV6-5; D is ambiguous. CDR3 size: 14 residues. Germline CDR1 reads MNHEY; CDR2 reads SVGAGI. V lost 2 bases and J 7 bases, leaving 14 bases between the germline ends. In DNA form, the CDR3 reads TGTGCCAGCAGTTACAGTCGGCAGCGGGGTGAAGCTTTCTTT. Its protein product is CASSYSRQRGEAFF.

The chain combines TRBV19 with TRBJ1-1; D is uncertain. The CDR3 runs 15 residues. With 3 bases removed from V and 4 bases from J, the gap between germline ends came to 15 bases. Germline CDR1 and CDR2: LNHDA and SQIVND (reference sequence). The CDR3 region has the DNA TGTGCCAGTAGTATCTTCTTCGAGTCGGGCACTGAAGCTTTCTTT. This gives the protein CASSIFFESGTEAFF.

The chain couples TRBV29-1 to TRBJ1-1; D possibly corresponds to TRBD1 (5 bases). The V end lost 1 base, the J end lost 3 bases, and 12 bases lay between the germline ends. Germline CDR1 reads SQVTM; CDR2 reads ANQGSEA. There are 14 residues in the CDR3. The CDR3 reads CSVEGGRIYTEAFF. The CDR3 DNA follows: TGCAGCGTTGAAGGGGGACGGATATACACTGAAGCTTTCTTT.

Concerning this clone: Other DNA sequences within the sample encode an identical CDR3. The chain employs TRBV28 and TRBJ2-3; D uncertain. CDR3 size: 15 residues. From germline, CDR1 is MDHEN and CDR2 SYDVKM. The V gene lost 0 bases and the J gene lost 1 base, with 8 bases spanning the gap. CDR3: CASSLWGTGTDTQYF. The CDR3 coding sequence is TGTGCCAGCAGTTTATGGGGTACGGGCACAGATACGCAGTATTTT.

The chain has TRBV7-2 and TRBJ1-5, with a possible D match to TRBD1 (6 bases). V was trimmed by 5 bases and J by 6 bases, leaving 20 bases between them. This CDR3 has 16 residues. Germline CDR1 SGHTA, CDR2 FQGNSA. DNA for the CDR3: TGTGCCAGCAGCCCATGGAATCCTGGGGGCAGTCAGCCCCAGCATTTT. Its protein product is CASSPWNPGGSQPQHF.

The gene calls are TRBV18 and TRBJ2-1; TRBD2 matches 14 bases. This CDR3 has 16 amino acids. The germline gives CDR1 KGHSH, CDR2 LQKENI. V lost 1 base to trimming and J lost 9 bases; unmatched junction nucleotides: 5. Written as DNA, the CDR3 is TGTGCCAGCTCACCACGACTAGCGGGAGGGCCGTCTGAGCAGTTCTTC. It specifies CASSPRLAGGPSEQFF.

This clone was detected once. This sequence joins TRBV18 and TRBJ1-5, with D perhaps matching TRBD1 (5 bases). Germline CDR1 reads KGHSH; CDR2 reads LQKENI. The CDR3 consists of 13 residues. Trimming took 6 bases from V and 4 from J, leaving 10 bases between them. The CDR3: CASSDPGNQPQHF. In DNA form, the CDR3 reads TGTGCCAGCTCGGACCCAGGGAATCAGCCCCAGCATTTT.

The rearrangement joins TRBV19 to TRBJ1-5, with unresolved D. The CDR3 totals 14 residues. V lost 5 bases to trimming and J lost 4 bases, with 12 bases between them. In germline, CDR1 is LNHDA, CDR2 SQIVND (reference sequence). CDR3 coding DNA: TGTGCCAGTAGTCCAATCCGGGGAAATCAGCCCCAGCATTTT. Translation gives CASSPIRGNQPQHF.

About this clone: Other DNA sequences within the sample encode an identical CDR3. V is TRBV28 and J is TRBJ2-7; D is ambiguous. The V end was cut by 6 bases, the J end by 4 bases, with 7 bases between. Germline V gene data show CDR1 as MDHEN and CDR2 as SYDVKM. The CDR3 is 11 residues long. The CDR3 sequence: CASSSYYEQYF. The CDR3 DNA reads as TGTGCCAGCAGCTCCTATTACGAGCAGTACTTC. Variable domain in full (rest from reference TRBV28 and TRBJ2-7): DVKVTQSSRYLVKRTGEKVFLECVQDMDHENMFWYRQDPGLGLRLIYFSYDVKMKEKGDIPEGYSVSREKKERFSLILESASTNQTSMYLCASSSYYEQYFGPGTRLTVT.

The CDR3: CASSSTRELSSGNTIYF. The CDR3 nucleotides are TGTGCCAGCAGTTCGACCCGGGAACTAAGCTCTGGAAACACCATATATTTT. The V and J genes are TRBV25-1 and TRBJ1-3; D unresolved. Trimming stripped 5 bases from V and 0 bases from J, with 17 bases between. This CDR3 comprises 17 residues. Germline CDR1 is MGHDK and CDR2 is SYGVNS.

The V call is TRBV11-3, the J call TRBJ2-3, with TRBD2 matching 12 bases. Germline trimming cut 5 bases from V and 0 bases from J; bases unmatched to any gene: 3. CDR1 is SGHNT, CDR2 YENEEA, per germline. This CDR3 has 16 residues. This chain's CDR3 is CASSPGLAGSTDTQYF. The CDR3 nucleotides read TGTGCCAGCAGCCCCGGACTAGCGGGGAGCACAGATACGCAGTATTTT.

The V call is TRBV27, the J call TRBJ1-4; D is uncertain. CDR1 is MNHEY, CDR2 SMNVEV, per germline (reference sequence). The CDR3 runs 14 residues. The germline V and J ends were trimmed by 6 bases and 0 bases, with 8 bases remaining between them. The CDR3 protein is CASRPLATNEKLFF. CDR3 coding DNA: TGTGCCAGCAGGCCACTAGCAACTAATGAAAAACTGTTTTTT.

The V and J genes are TRBV4-3 and TRBJ2-1; 7 bases map to TRBD2. This CDR3 comprises 16 residues. Germline V gene lookup returns CDR1 LGHNA and CDR2 YSLEER. V shed 0 bases and J 7 bases; nucleotides not matched to a gene: 9. CDR3 in amino acids: CASSQEKGGSLNEQFF. Here the CDR3 DNA reads TGCGCCAGCAGCCAAGAAAAAGGCGGGAGTTTGAATGAGCAGTTCTTC.

The chain carries TRBV6-5 and TRBJ1-1, with D unresolved. V lost 2 bases to trimming and J lost 2 bases, with 9 bases between them. In germline, CDR1 is MNHEY, CDR2 SVGAGI. The CDR3 has 14 amino acids. This chain's CDR3 is CASSYTGINTEAFF. The CDR3 bases are TGTGCCAGCAGTTACACGGGGATAAACACTGAAGCTTTCTTT.

J is TRBJ2-2 and V is TRBV5-5; D perhaps matches TRBD1 (5 bases). The V and J ends lost 2 bases and 3 bases respectively, with 8 bases between them. Germline CDR1 and CDR2: SGHKS and YYEKEE (reference sequence). CDR3 size: 14 residues. Here the CDR3 reads CASSFKGHTGELFF. In DNA form, the CDR3 reads TGTGCCAGCAGCTTTAAGGGGCACACCGGGGAGCTGTTTTTT.

This chain joins TRBV5-4 and TRBJ1-1; tentative D call: TRBD1 (6 bases). Germline V gene data show CDR1 as SGHNT and CDR2 as YYREEE (reference sequence). This CDR3 comprises 17 residues. V lost 0 bases and J 6 bases, leaving 21 bases between the germline ends. In DNA form, the CDR3 reads TGTGCCAGCAGCTTGGGAGCACAGGGTGGAGGTCTGTCTGAAGCTTTCTTT. It encodes CASSLGAQGGGLSEAFF. Based on the CDR3 plus reference TRBV5-4 and TRBJ1-1, the full variable domain is ETGVTQSPTHLIKTRGQQVTLRCSSQSGHNTVSWYQQALGQGPQFIFQYYREEENGRGNFPPRFSGLQFPNYSSELNVNALELDDSALYLCASSLGAQGGGLSEAFFGQGTRLTVV.

The chain combines TRBV4-2 with TRBJ2-3, with 13 bases identical to TRBD2. This CDR3 has 18 amino acids. J gave up 4 bases and V 0 bases, and 7 bases lay outside the gene matches. Germline CDR1 is LGHNA and CDR2 is YNFKEQ. The CDR3 spells CASSQDMTSGRNADTQYF. Here the CDR3 DNA reads TGTGCCAGCAGCCAAGATATGACTAGCGGGAGGAACGCAGATACGCAGTATTTT.

The V call is TRBV7-3, the J call TRBJ2-1; 9 nucleotides line up with TRBD2. There are 15 residues in the CDR3. Germline V gene lookup returns CDR1 SGHTA and CDR2 FQGTGA. The V and J ends lost 3 bases and 6 bases, in that order; junction bases with no gene match: 6. The CDR3: CASSLASGERNEQFF. The CDR3 DNA sequence: TGTGCCAGCAGCTTGGCTAGCGGGGAGCGCAATGAGCAGTTCTTC.

The chain combines TRBV28 with TRBJ1-5, with D tentatively TRBD1 (5 bases). Germline values: CDR1 MDHEN, CDR2 SYDVKM. The length of the CDR3 is 14 residues. V was shortened by 7 bases and J by 6 bases, with 16 bases between the two germline ends. The CDR3 loop reads CASTLPGTIQPQHF. The CDR3 DNA is TGTGCCAGCACCCTCCCGGGGACGATTCAGCCCCAGCATTTT.

V gene TRBV6-1 combines with J gene TRBJ2-5; D is ambiguous. The V end lost 3 bases, the J end lost 5 bases, and 10 bases lay between the germline ends. Germline V CDR1 and CDR2: MNHNS, SASEGT. The CDR3 contains 13 residues. Here the CDR3 DNA reads TGTGCCAGCAGTGACTCTCCCTCGGAGACCCAGTACTTC. Translating it yields CASSDSPSETQYF.

This rearrangement joins TRBV19 to TRBJ1-5, with a possible D match to TRBD1 (6 bases). Trimming removed 2 bases at V and 2 bases at J, with 13 bases between. The CDR3 loop spans 16 amino acids. Looked up from germline, CDR1 is LNHDA and CDR2 is SQIVND (reference sequence). CDR3 sequence reads: CASSILQGGGNQPQHF. The CDR3 DNA sequence: TGTGCCAGTAGTATACTACAGGGTGGGGGCAATCAGCCCCAGCATTTT. The complete variable domain, with remaining parts taken from reference TRBV19 and TRBJ1-5, reads DGGITQSPKYLFRKEGQNVTLSCEQNLNHDAMYWYRQDPGQGLRLIYYSQIVNDFQKGDIAEGYSVSREKKESFPLTVTSAQKNPTAFYLCASSILQGGGNQPQHFGDGTRLSIL.

The rearrangement joins TRBV10-3 to TRBJ2-3; D gene unclear. Germline V gene lookup returns CDR1 ENHRY and CDR2 SYGVKD. CDR3 length equals 12 residues. Trimming pared 10 bases from V and 4 bases from J, leaving 12 bases between. The CDR3: CANSRDPDTQYF. CDR3 bases: TGTGCCAACAGCCGAGACCCAGATACGCAGTATTTT.